This entry concerns a single TCR beta chain. The data originate from a study of CD8 T cells in Susac syndrome. Reverse transcription used about 0.45 to 1 ug RNA and random hexamers. TCRdb re-derived calls from the immunoSEQ multiplex PCR reads in MiXCR, one entry per CDR3 protein. The sample has about 120,000 distinct CDR3 sequences; over 90% are singletons. The CDR3 consists of 14 residues. After removal of 7 bases from V and 3 bases from J, the junction contained 7 bases not matched to a gene. V gene TRBV12-3 or TRBV12-4 combines with J gene TRBJ1-1; 8 bases agree with TRBD1. Sequenced sample: CD4+ T cells from PBMCs. This receptor was taken from a human donor in good health. The CDR3 nucleotides read TGTGCCAGCACCAGACAGGGGTCGTACACTGAAGCTTTCTTT. Its translation: CASTRQGSYTEAFF.